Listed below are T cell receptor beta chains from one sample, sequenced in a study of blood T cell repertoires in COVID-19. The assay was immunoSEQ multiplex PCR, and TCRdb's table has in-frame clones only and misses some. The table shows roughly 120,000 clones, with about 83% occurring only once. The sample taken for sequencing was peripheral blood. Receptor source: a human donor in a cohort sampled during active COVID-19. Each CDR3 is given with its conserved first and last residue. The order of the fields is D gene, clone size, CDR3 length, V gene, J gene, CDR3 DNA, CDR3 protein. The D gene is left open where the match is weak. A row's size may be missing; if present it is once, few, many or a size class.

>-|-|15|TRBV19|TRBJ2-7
TGTGCCAGTAGTATATTACAGGGCCCGTCCTACGAGCAGTACTTC
CASSILQGPSYEQYF
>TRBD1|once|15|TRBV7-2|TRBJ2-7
TGTGCCAGCAGCTTAGCGAGCAGGGGGTCCTACGAGCAGTACTTC
CASSLASRGSYEQYF
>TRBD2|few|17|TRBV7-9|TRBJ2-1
TGTGCCAGCCGGAAGGCGTCTAGCGGGAGTATAGGCAATGAGCAGTTCTTC
CASRKASSGSIGNEQFF
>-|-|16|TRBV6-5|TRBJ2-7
TGTGCCAGCAGTTCCCAGGGGGGCTATATCACCTACGAGCAGTACTTC
CASSSQGGYITYEQYF
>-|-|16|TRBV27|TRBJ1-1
TGTGCCAGCAGTTTACGCGGACTAGGGGTGGGCACTGAAGCTTTCTTT
CASSLRGLGVGTEAFF
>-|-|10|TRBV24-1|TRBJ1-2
TGTGCCCCACGACTTTATGGCTACACCTTC
CAPRLYGYTF
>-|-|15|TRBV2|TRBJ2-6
TGTGCCAGCGTTTGGGGGGGCACTGGGGCCAACGTCCTGACTTTC
CASVWGGTGANVLTF
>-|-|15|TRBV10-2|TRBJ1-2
TGCGCCAGCAGTGAGCGGAGGGGGGGGGCGGGCGGCTACACCTTC
CASSERRGGAGGYTF
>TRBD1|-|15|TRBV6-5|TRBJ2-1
TGTGCCAGCAGCGCCGGACAGGGGGCGCGGAATGAGCAGTTCTTC
CASSAGQGARNEQFF
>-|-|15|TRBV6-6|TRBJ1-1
TGTGCCAGCAGCGACACTCCCGGGGGGAACACTGAAGCTTTCTTT
CASSDTPGGNTEAFF
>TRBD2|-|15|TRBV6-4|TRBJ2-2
TGTGCCAGCAGGTCGACTAGCGGGAGAACCGGGGAGCTGTTTTTT
CASRSTSGRTGELFF
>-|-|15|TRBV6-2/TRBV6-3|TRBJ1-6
TGTGCCAGCAGTTACAGGAGCTCCTATAATTCACCCCTCCACTTT
CASSYRSSYNSPLHF
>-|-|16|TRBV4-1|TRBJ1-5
TGCGCCAGCAGCCAAGATATTTCAGGCGCCAATCAGCCCCAGCATTTT
CASSQDISGANQPQHF
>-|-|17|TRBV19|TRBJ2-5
TGTGCCAGTAGTATTTGGGGAGGAGTTAGTATTTCGGAGACCCAGTACTTC
CASSIWGGVSISETQYF
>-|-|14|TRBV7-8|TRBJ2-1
TGTGCCAGCAGCTTAGTAGGGGCTCCAAATGAGCAGTTCTTC
CASSLVGAPNEQFF
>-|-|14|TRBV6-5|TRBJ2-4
TGTGCCAGCGGGGTCCCGGGGGCCAAAAACATTCAGTACTTC
CASGVPGAKNIQYF
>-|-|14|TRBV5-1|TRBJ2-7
TGCGCCAGCAGCTTGAGTTCCCACAACTACGAGCAGTACTTC
CASSLSSHNYEQYF
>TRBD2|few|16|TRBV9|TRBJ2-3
TGTGCCAGCAGCTCCCTAACTAGCGGGAGCACAGATACGCAGTATTTT
CASSSLTSGSTDTQYF
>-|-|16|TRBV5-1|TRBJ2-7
TGCGCCAGCAGCTTAGCCCTAGTGACGCGGGGCTACGAGCAGTACTTC
CASSLALVTRGYEQYF
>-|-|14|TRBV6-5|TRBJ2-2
TGTGCCACCCTGGACTCCCCGAACACCGGGGAGCTGTTTTTT
CATLDSPNTGELFF